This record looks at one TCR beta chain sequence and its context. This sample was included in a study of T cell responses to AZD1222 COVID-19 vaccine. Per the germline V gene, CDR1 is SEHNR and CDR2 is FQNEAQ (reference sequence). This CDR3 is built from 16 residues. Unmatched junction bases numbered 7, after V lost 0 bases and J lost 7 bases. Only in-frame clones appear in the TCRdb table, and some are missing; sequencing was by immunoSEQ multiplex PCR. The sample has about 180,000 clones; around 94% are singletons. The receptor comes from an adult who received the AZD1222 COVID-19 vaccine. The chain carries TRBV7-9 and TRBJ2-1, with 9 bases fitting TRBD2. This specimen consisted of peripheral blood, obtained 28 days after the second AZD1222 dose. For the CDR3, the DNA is TGTGCCAGCAGCTTAGCGTGGCTAGCGGGACTTAATGAGCAGTTCTTC. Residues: CASSLAWLAGLNEQFF.